This TCR beta chain was sequenced for a study of blood T cell repertoires in COVID-19. About the study: Some COVID-19 samples were acute and others convalescent; all came from the United States, Italy and Spain.

How the authors handled the data: Nucleated cell counts were estimated from reference gene primer amplification. Sequenced by immunoSEQ multiplex PCR; TCRdb stores in-frame clones only, minus some. V, J and clone size are taken as reported in that table, and D and trimming were inferred from the DNA itself. In the table there are about 160,000 clones, about 85% of which are singletons. V was pared by 5 bases and J by 8 bases, with 9 bases of the junction left unmatched. CDR3 length: 14 amino acids. The V gene's germline CDR1 is SGHRS and CDR2 YFSETQ. This clonotype was sampled from a man older than 75 with COVID-19, enrolled during active disease. V usage is TRBV5-1 and J usage is TRBJ2-1; 8 bases match TRBD2. The sample taken for sequencing was peripheral blood. In nucleotides, the CDR3 is TGCGCCAGCAGTTCTGGACTAGCCCCATATGAGCAGTTCTTC. It yields the protein CASSSGLAPYEQFF. Full variable domain (remainder filled in from reference TRBV5-1 and TRBJ2-1): KAGVTQTPRYLIKTRGQQVTLSCSPISGHRSVSWYQQTPGQGLQFLFEYFSETQRNKGNFPGRFSGRQFSNSRSEMNVSTLELGDSALYLCASSSGLAPYEQFFGPGTRLTVL.